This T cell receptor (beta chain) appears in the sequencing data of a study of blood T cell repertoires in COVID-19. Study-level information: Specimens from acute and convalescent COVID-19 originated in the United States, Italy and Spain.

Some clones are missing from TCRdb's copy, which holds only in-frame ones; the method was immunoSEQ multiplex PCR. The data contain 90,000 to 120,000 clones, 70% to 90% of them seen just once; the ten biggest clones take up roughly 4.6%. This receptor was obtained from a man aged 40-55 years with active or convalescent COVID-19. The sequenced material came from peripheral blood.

The CDR3 DNA follows: TGTGCCAGTAGTACGACAGCCGGGGAGCTGTTTTTT. This encodes CASSTTAGELFF. V is TRBV19 and J is TRBJ2-2, with D perhaps TRBD1 (5 bases). CDR1 and CDR2 from the germline V gene are LNHDA and SQIVND (reference sequence). V lost 4 bases and J lost 6, with 6 bases in between. This CDR3 spans 12 amino acids.